One sample yielded the 32 T cell receptor beta chains listed below, sequenced in a study of blood T cell repertoires in COVID-19. Profiled with immunoSEQ multiplex PCR; TCRdb holds only in-frame clones, not every one. The sample includes 35,000 to 50,000 clones, 70% to 90% of them seen just once. Sequenced: peripheral blood. Receptors originate from a man in his 70s with active COVID-19.

This clone was found once. The genes are TRBV29-1 and TRBJ2-5; 9 bases are shared with TRBD2. This CDR3 contains 15 residues. V shed 4 bases, J shed 1 base, and the junction held 7 bases outside the gene matches. CDR1 SQVTM and CDR2 ANQGSEA come from the germline V gene. The CDR3 here is CSVVKGGGGQETQYF. Here the CDR3 DNA reads TGCAGCGTTGTAAAAGGCGGGGGGGGCCAAGAGACCCAGTACTTC.

This clone was detected only once. CDR3 loop: CASSHGRRDRSNREKLFF. DNA for the CDR3: TGTGCCAGCAGCCACGGCCGAAGGGACAGGTCGAATAGGGAAAAACTGTTTTTT. This sequence joins TRBV14 and TRBJ1-4; 8 bases are a match to TRBD1. The CDR3 length is 18 residues. J gave up 8 bases and V 3 bases, and 17 bases lay outside the gene matches. Germline V gives CDR1 SGHDN, CDR2 FVKESK. Based on the CDR3 plus reference TRBV14 and TRBJ1-4, the full variable domain is EAGVTQFPSHSVIEKGQTVTLRCDPISGHDNLYWYRRVMGKEIKFLLHFVKESKQDESGMPNNRFLAERTGGTYSTLKVQPAELEDSGVYFCASSHGRRDRSNREKLFFGSGTQLSVL.

The table lists this clone with a count of one. The V and J genes are TRBV6-6 and TRBJ1-4; D is unresolved. Trimming took 0 bases from V and 5 from J, leaving 10 bases between them. Germline CDR1 is MNHNY and CDR2 is SVGAGI (reference sequence). The CDR3 sequence is 15 residues long. The CDR3 here is CASSYSRSRNEKLFF. The DNA for the CDR3 is TGTGCCAGCAGTTACTCGAGGAGTAGGAATGAAAAACTGTTTTTT.

CDR3 nucleotide sequence: TGTGCCAGCAGCTCCCGGGGTGTCACCAACAGGGGGTCGGGGAACATTCAGTACTTC. It translates to CASSSRGVTNRGSGNIQYF. V is TRBV7-2 and J is TRBJ2-4, with TRBD1 matching 8 bases. Trimming removed 4 bases from V and 7 bases from J; junction bases left unmatched: 21. CDR3 length equals 19 residues. CDR1 is SGHTA and CDR2 is FQGNSA in the germline V gene.

The chain links TRBV28 to TRBJ2-1; TRBD2 aligns across 15 bases. The germline CDR1 and CDR2 sequences are MDHEN and SYDVKM. The V and J ends lost 5 bases and 5 bases, in that order; junction bases with no gene match: 1. The CDR3 consists of 15 residues. CDR3 DNA: TGTGCCAGCAGTGGGACTAGCGGGGGGAACAATGAGCAGTTCTTC. This gives the protein CASSGTSGGNNEQFF. The full variable domain, completed using reference TRBV28 and TRBJ2-1, is DVKVTQSSRYLVKRTGEKVFLECVQDMDHENMFWYRQDPGLGLRLIYFSYDVKMKEKGDIPEGYSVSREKKERFSLILESASTNQTSMYLCASSGTSGGNNEQFFGPGTRLTVL.

The chain carries TRBV3-1 (or the pseudogene TRBV3-2) and TRBJ2-1; TRBD1 might be the D (6 bases). The CDR3 length is 14 residues. Germline V gene sequence: CDR1 LGHDT, CDR2 YNNKEL (reference sequence). Trimming took off 8 bases at V and 2 bases at J, with 13 bases between the two ends. The CDR3 region is CASHGPGAYNEQFF. In DNA form, the CDR3 reads TGTGCCAGCCACGGGCCAGGGGCCTACAATGAGCAGTTCTTC.

V and J are TRBV7-3 and TRBJ2-1; 10 nucleotides align to TRBD1. Trimming at V came to 5 bases and at J to 8 bases, leaving 3 bases not matched to a gene. Germline CDR1 reads SGHTA; CDR2 reads FQGTGA. The CDR3 runs 13 residues. The CDR3 bases are TGTGCCAGCAGCATCGGACAGGGGGATGAGCAGTTCTTC. Its protein product is CASSIGQGDEQFF.

V usage is TRBV6-2 or TRBV6-3 and J usage is TRBJ2-5; TRBD2 is a possible D gene (5 bases). In germline, CDR1 is MNHEY, CDR2 SVGEGT. CDR3 size: 14 residues. The V and J ends lost 3 bases and 1 base respectively, with 9 bases between them. The CDR3 DNA reads as TGTGCCAGCAGTTATGAGGGAGCCCAAGAGACCCAGTACTTC. Translating gives CASSYEGAQETQYF.

This sequence joins TRBV4-1 and TRBJ2-3, with 7 bases lining up with TRBD2. This CDR3 comprises 17 residues. Germline V gene sequence: CDR1 MGHRA, CDR2 YSYEKL. J was trimmed by 8 bases and V by 0 bases; bases with no gene match: 14. CDR3 loop: CASSQDRPGLVGGTQYF. CDR3 in DNA: TGCGCCAGCAGCCAAGACCGTCCTGGACTAGTAGGTGGTACGCAGTATTTT.

The CDR3 is CASSLEQDDTEAFF. Here the CDR3 DNA reads TGCGCCAGCAGCTTGGAACAGGACGACACTGAAGCTTTCTTT. The chain is built from TRBV5-1 and TRBJ1-1; maybe TRBD1 (5 bases). There are 14 residues in the CDR3. V was cut by 0 bases and J by 3 bases, with 9 bases left in between. Germline loops: CDR1 SGHRS, CDR2 YFSETQ. Full variable domain (missing parts from reference TRBV5-1 and TRBJ1-1): KAGVTQTPRYLIKTRGQQVTLSCSPISGHRSVSWYQQTPGQGLQFLFEYFSETQRNKGNFPGRFSGRQFSNSRSEMNVSTLELGDSALYLCASSLEQDDTEAFFGQGTRLTVV.

V and J are TRBV5-1 and TRBJ2-1; 7 bases fit TRBD2. After removal of 1 base from V and 6 bases from J, the junction contained 4 bases not matched to a gene. Germline CDR1 SGHRS, CDR2 YFSETQ. The CDR3 has 14 residues. Here the CDR3 reads CASSLTGTTNEQFF. DNA for the CDR3: TGCGCCAGCAGCTTGACCGGGACTACCAATGAGCAGTTCTTC.

The chain recombines TRBV7-9 with TRBJ2-3, with 9 bases identical to TRBD1. J was trimmed by 3 bases and V by 4 bases; bases with no gene match: 5. The CDR3 length is 15 residues. Germline V gene sequence: CDR1 SEHNR, CDR2 FQNEAQ (reference sequence). The CDR3 here is CASSSDRGRTDTQYF. In DNA, the CDR3 is TGTGCCAGCAGCTCGGACAGGGGTAGGACAGATACGCAGTATTTT.

Only one count was recorded for this clone. The chain carries TRBV14 and TRBJ2-5; 15 nucleotides agree with TRBD2. Losses at the gene ends were 4 bases for V and 5 bases for J; bases not matched to a gene: 5. Germline V gene lookup returns CDR1 SGHDN and CDR2 FVKESK. CDR3 size: 16 residues. In DNA, the CDR3 is TGTGCCAGCAGCCCGGGACTAGCGGGGGGAAGGGAGACCCAGTACTTC. It is translated as CASSPGLAGGRETQYF. The full variable domain, completed using reference TRBV14 and TRBJ2-5, is EAGVTQFPSHSVIEKGQTVTLRCDPISGHDNLYWYRRVMGKEIKFLLHFVKESKQDESGMPNNRFLAERTGGTYSTLKVQPAELEDSGVYFCASSPGLAGGRETQYFGPGTRLLVL.

This sequence joins TRBV4-2 and TRBJ2-1, with D unclear. From germline, CDR1 is LGHNA and CDR2 YNFKEQ. V dropped 1 base and J dropped 0 bases, with 10 bases sitting between them. The CDR3 contains 16 residues. The CDR3 spells CASSQVGQASYNEQFF. The CDR3 nucleotides read TGTGCCAGCAGCCAAGTCGGTCAGGCCTCCTACAATGAGCAGTTCTTC.

The gene calls are TRBV3-1 (or the pseudogene TRBV3-2) and TRBJ2-2; 10 bases are shared with TRBD2. Germline V lookup: CDR1 LGHDT, CDR2 YNNKEL (reference sequence). CDR3 length: 17 amino acids. V was clipped by 7 bases and J by 13 bases; unmatched bases: 21. The CDR3: CASTARGTSGELAGLFF. CDR3 nucleotides: TGTGCCAGCACCGCAAGGGGCACTAGCGGGGAACTTGCTGGGCTGTTTTTT.

The chain combines TRBV18 with TRBJ1-1; 9 nucleotides match TRBD1. CDR3 length: 14 amino acids. Looked up from germline, CDR1 is KGHSH and CDR2 is LQKENI. Trimming removed 2 bases from V and 4 bases from J; junction bases left unmatched: 2. CDR3 loop: CASSPGTGTTEAFF. CDR3 nucleotide sequence: TGTGCCAGCTCACCAGGGACAGGGACCACTGAAGCTTTCTTT.

This clone appeared a few times. The chain employs TRBV5-1 and TRBJ2-1; 9 nucleotides align to TRBD1. The CDR3 consists of 17 residues. The V segment lost 5 bases and the J segment 0 bases; nucleotides outside the gene matches: 9. Per germline, CDR1 SGHRS and CDR2 YFSETQ. The CDR3 region has the DNA TGCGCCAGCAGTTTATCCGGGACAGGGAGCTCCTACAATGAGCAGTTCTTC. Translated: CASSLSGTGSSYNEQFF.

The chain has TRBV3-1 (or the pseudogene TRBV3-2) and TRBJ2-5; TRBD2 matches 10 bases. The V segment lost 4 bases and the J segment 1 base; nucleotides outside the gene matches: 6. The CDR3 is 16 amino acids. Germline V gene sequence: CDR1 LGHDT, CDR2 YNNKEL (reference sequence). The CDR3 coding sequence is TGTGCCAGCAGCCCAAGGCCTAGCGGGGGCCAAGAGACCCAGTACTTC. Amino acid sequence: CASSPRPSGGQETQYF.

This chain uses TRBV4-1 with TRBJ2-1, with 10 bases matching TRBD2. Germline CDR1 reads MGHRA; CDR2 reads YSYEKL. The CDR3 is made up of 17 amino acids. J lost 8 bases, V lost 0 bases, and 10 bases had no gene match. CDR3 in amino acids: CASSQDRSGGAIDEQFF. CDR3 DNA: TGCGCCAGCAGCCAAGATAGAAGCGGGGGGGCGATCGATGAGCAGTTCTTC.

The gene calls are TRBV19 and TRBJ2-1, with 7 bases aligning to TRBD2. V trimming: 3 bases; J trimming: 7 bases; junction bases outside the gene matches: 12. This CDR3 region has 16 residues. The germline V gene has CDR1 LNHDA and CDR2 SQIVND (reference sequence). In DNA, the CDR3 is TGTGCCAGTAGTATCAAAGGAGGGCTAGCGGATAATGAGCAGTTCTTC. Translated: CASSIKGGLADNEQFF.

As concerns this clone: Other DNA sequences within the sample encode an identical CDR3. The V gene is TRBV2, the J gene TRBJ2-3, with a possible D match to TRBD2 (6 bases). This CDR3 region has 15 residues. Trimming removed 4 bases at V and 0 bases at J, with 11 bases between. CDR1 SNHLY and CDR2 FYNNEI come from the germline V gene. This chain's CDR3 is CASSGGTSSTDTQYF. CDR3 in DNA: TGTGCCAGCAGTGGGGGGACTTCTAGCACAGATACGCAGTATTTT.

The V call is TRBV10-3, the J call TRBJ2-4; TRBD1 aligns across 7 bases. Germline trimming cut 3 bases from V and 4 bases from J; bases unmatched to any gene: 9. This CDR3 is built from 16 residues. Germline V CDR1 and CDR2: ENHRY, SYGVKD. The CDR3 bases are TGTGCCATCAGTGATGAGGCAGGGGGAACGAAAAACATTCAGTACTTC. Translation gives CAISDEAGGTKNIQYF.

The rearrangement uses TRBV18 and TRBJ1-3; 9 bases fit TRBD1. Trimming removed 6 bases from V and 1 base from J; junction bases left unmatched: 7. CDR1 is KGHSH, CDR2 LQKENI, per germline. This CDR3 contains 16 residues. The CDR3 is CASSQDRGTSGNTIYF. The CDR3 DNA sequence: TGTGCCAGCTCGCAGGACAGGGGTACTTCTGGAAACACCATATATTTT.

V is TRBV7-2 and J is TRBJ2-5; 7 nucleotides agree with TRBD1. Trimming removed 5 bases from V and 3 bases from J; junction bases left unmatched: 6. Germline V lookup: CDR1 SGHTA, CDR2 FQGNSA. The CDR3 contains 14 residues. CDR3 in amino acids: CASSRNRGEETQYF. The CDR3 coding sequence is TGTGCCAGCAGCCGTAACAGGGGAGAAGAGACCCAGTACTTC. Full variable domain (remainder filled in from reference TRBV7-2 and TRBJ2-5): GAGVSQSPSNKVTEKGKDVELRCDPISGHTALYWYRQSLGQGLEFLIYFQGNSAPDKSGLPSDRFSAERTGGSVSTLTIQRTQQEDSAVYLCASSRNRGEETQYFGPGTRLLVL.

The chain has TRBV6-6 and TRBJ2-7; unclear D gene. The CDR3 is 12 residues long. Germline assignment: CDR1 MNHNY and CDR2 SVGAGI (reference sequence). V was shortened by 6 bases and J by 6 bases, with 12 bases between the two germline ends. This chain's CDR3 is CASSHRTSEQYF. CDR3 nucleotide sequence: TGTGCCAGCAGCCACAGAACCTCCGAGCAGTACTTC.

This rearrangement joins TRBV5-1 to TRBJ1-4; D unclear. The CDR3 runs to 14 residues. The V end lost 0 bases, the J end lost 8 bases, and 11 bases lay between the germline ends. Germline V lookup: CDR1 SGHRS, CDR2 YFSETQ. The CDR3, as DNA: TGCGCCAGCAGCTTGGGAGGCAGTTGGGAAAAACTGTTTTTT. The encoded protein is CASSLGGSWEKLFF.

The chain joins TRBV4-1 to TRBJ1-4; D perhaps matches TRBD1 (6 bases). This CDR3 has 17 amino acids. From germline, CDR1 is MGHRA and CDR2 YSYEKL. V was cut by 0 bases and J by 7 bases, with 18 bases left in between. The CDR3 nucleotides are TGCGCCAGCAGCCAAGAGGTGGGGGGGCGAATTGGTGAAAAACTGTTTTTT. This gives the protein CASSQEVGGRIGEKLFF.

The chain carries TRBV6-5 and TRBJ1-1, with 7 nucleotides matching TRBD1. The CDR3 contains 15 residues. Trimming at V came to 3 bases and at J to 0 bases, leaving 4 bases not matched to a gene. The germline V gene encodes CDR1 MNHEY and CDR2 SVGAGI. CDR3 sequence: CASSYSTGVNTEAFF. In nucleotides, the CDR3 is TGTGCCAGCAGTTATTCTACAGGGGTGAACACTGAAGCTTTCTTT.

The gene calls are TRBV25-1 and TRBJ1-3; tentatively, D is TRBD1 (6 bases). Germline V lookup: CDR1 MGHDK, CDR2 SYGVNS. The V end lost 8 bases, the J end lost 4 bases, and 18 bases lay between the germline ends. The CDR3 consists of 15 residues. CDR3 sequence: CASQTLGGAGNTIYF. CDR3 in DNA: TGTGCCAGCCAGACTCTAGGGGGGGCCGGAAACACCATATATTTT.

By share, this clone ranks as medium-sized (0.01 to 0.1%). The chain couples TRBV7-9 to TRBJ1-2; TRBD1 aligns across 9 bases. Germline V CDR1 and CDR2: SEHNR, FQNEAQ (reference sequence). V was clipped by 5 bases and J by 6 bases; unmatched bases: 7. The CDR3 consists of 14 residues. The CDR3 DNA reads TGTGCCAGCAGCAGGGACAGGGATATCAATGGCTACACCTTC. It yields the protein CASSRDRDINGYTF.

The chain has TRBV19 and TRBJ1-5; a possible D gene is TRBD1 (6 bases). Germline CDR1 is LNHDA and CDR2 is SQIVND (reference sequence). V was cut by 4 bases and J by 3 bases, with 13 bases left in between. CDR3 length: 15 residues. In DNA form, the CDR3 reads TGTGCCAGTAGTAGAGGACAGCCTAACAATCAGCCCCAGCATTTT. This translates into CASSRGQPNNQPQHF.

This rearrangement joins TRBV5-6 to TRBJ2-7; no firm D call. The V gene's germline CDR1 is SGHDT and CDR2 YYEEEE. CDR3 length: 14 residues. Trimming stripped 6 bases from V and 6 bases from J, with 19 bases between. CDR3 nucleotides: TGTGCCAGCACCCTCCTCGGCAGGCCTCTCGAGCAGTACTTC. It specifies CASTLLGRPLEQYF.